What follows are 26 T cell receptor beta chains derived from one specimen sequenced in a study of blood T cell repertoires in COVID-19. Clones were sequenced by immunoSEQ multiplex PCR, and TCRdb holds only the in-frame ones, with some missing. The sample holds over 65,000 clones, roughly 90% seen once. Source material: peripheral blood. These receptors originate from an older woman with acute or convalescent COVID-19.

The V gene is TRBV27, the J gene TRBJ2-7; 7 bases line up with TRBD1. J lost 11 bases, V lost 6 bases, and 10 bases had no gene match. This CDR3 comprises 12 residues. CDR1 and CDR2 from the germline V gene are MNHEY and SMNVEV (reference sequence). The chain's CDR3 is CASSFNRGDKYV. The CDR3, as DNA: TGTGCCAGCAGCTTTAACAGGGGAGACAAGTACGTC.

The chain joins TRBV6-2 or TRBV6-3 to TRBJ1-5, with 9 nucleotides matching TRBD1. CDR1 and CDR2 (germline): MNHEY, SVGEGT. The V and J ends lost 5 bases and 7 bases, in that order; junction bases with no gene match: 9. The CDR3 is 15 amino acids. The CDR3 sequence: CASSPWGQGGQPQHF. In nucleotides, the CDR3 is TGTGCCAGCAGTCCATGGGGACAGGGAGGCCAGCCCCAGCATTTT.

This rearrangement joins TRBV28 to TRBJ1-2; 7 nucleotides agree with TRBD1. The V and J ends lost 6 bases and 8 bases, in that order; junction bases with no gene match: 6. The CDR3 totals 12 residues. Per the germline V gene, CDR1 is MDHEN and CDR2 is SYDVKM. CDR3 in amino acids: CASRIPTGGYTF. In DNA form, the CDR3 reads TGTGCCAGCAGAATTCCGACAGGGGGCTACACCTTC.

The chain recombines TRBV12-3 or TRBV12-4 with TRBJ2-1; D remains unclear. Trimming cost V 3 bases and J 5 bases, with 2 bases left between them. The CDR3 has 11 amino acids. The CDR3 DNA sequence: TGTGCCAGCAGTTTCGACAATGAGCAGTTCTTC. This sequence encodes CASSFDNEQFF.

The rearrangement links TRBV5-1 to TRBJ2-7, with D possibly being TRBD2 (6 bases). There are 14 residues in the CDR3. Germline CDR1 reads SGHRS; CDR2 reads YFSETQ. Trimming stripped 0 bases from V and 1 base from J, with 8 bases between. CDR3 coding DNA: TGCGCCAGCAGCTTGGCAGGGAGGTCCTACGAGCAGTACGTC. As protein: CASSLAGRSYEQYV.

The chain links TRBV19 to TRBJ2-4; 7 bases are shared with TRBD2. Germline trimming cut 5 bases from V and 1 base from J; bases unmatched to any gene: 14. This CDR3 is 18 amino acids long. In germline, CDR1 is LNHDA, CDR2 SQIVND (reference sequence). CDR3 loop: CASSSWRERRLAKNIQYF. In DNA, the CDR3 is TGTGCCAGTAGTTCTTGGCGGGAGAGGCGCTTGGCCAAAAACATTCAGTACTTC.

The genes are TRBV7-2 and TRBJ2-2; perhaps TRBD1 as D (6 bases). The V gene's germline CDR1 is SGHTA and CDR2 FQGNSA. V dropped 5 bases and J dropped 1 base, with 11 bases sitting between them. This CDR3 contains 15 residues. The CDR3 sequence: CASSPRGGNTGELFF. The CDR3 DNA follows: TGTGCCAGCAGCCCTAGAGGGGGGAACACCGGGGAGCTGTTTTTT.

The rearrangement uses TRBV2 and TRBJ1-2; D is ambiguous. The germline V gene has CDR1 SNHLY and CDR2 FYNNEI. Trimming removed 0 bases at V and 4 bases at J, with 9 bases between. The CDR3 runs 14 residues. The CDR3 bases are TGTGCCAGCAGTGAAGCTTCAGGTTTCTATGGCTACACCTTC. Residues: CASSEASGFYGYTF.

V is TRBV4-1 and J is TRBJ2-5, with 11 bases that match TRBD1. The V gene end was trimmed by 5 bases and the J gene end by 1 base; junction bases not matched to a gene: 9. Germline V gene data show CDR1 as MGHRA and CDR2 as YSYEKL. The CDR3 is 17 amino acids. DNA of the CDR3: TGCGCCAGCAGCTCCGGGACAGGGGGTTATGGCCAAGAGACCCAGTACTTC. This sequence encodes CASSSGTGGYGQETQYF.

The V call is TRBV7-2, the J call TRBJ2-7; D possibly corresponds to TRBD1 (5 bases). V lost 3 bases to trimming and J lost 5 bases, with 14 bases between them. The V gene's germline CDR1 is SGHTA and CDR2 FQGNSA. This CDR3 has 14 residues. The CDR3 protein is CASSFTRTSDEQYV. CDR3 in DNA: TGTGCCAGCAGCTTCACGCGGACATCGGACGAGCAGTACGTC.

CDR3 region: CASSLSSQGSEQYV. The CDR3 bases are TGTGCCAGCTCACTAAGCTCACAGGGGAGCGAGCAGTACGTC. The chain is built from TRBV18 and TRBJ2-7; TRBD1 aligns across 7 bases. This CDR3 is built from 14 residues. The germline V gene encodes CDR1 KGHSH and CDR2 LQKENI. J gave up 6 bases and V 4 bases, and 9 bases lay outside the gene matches.

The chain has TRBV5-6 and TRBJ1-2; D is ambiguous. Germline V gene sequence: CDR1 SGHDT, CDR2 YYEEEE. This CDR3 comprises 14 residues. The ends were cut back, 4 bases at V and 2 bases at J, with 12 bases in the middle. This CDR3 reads CASSLLNGNYGYTF. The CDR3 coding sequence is TGTGCCAGCAGCCTGCTGAACGGGAACTATGGCTACACCTTC.

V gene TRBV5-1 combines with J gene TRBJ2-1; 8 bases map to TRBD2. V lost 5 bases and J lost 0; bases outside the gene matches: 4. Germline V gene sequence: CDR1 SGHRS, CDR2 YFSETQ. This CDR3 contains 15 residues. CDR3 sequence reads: CASSSAGGSYNEQFF. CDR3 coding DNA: TGCGCCAGCAGTTCTGCGGGAGGCTCCTACAATGAGCAGTTCTTC.

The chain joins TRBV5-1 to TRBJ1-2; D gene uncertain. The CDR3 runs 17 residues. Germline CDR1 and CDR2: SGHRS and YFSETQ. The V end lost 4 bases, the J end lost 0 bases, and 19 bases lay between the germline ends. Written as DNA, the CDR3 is TGCGCCAGCAGCCCCGGAGGGTCGACGGCACCTAACTATGGCTACACCTTC. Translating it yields CASSPGGSTAPNYGYTF.

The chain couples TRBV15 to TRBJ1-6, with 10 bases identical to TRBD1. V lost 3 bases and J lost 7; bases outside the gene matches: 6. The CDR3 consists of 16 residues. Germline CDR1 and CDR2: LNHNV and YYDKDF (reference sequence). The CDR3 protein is CATSSGDRGGNSPLHF. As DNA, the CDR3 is TGTGCCACCAGCAGTGGGGACAGGGGTGGGAATTCACCCCTCCACTTT.

DNA for the CDR3: TGTGCCAGCAGATCATACACAAGGCAGTTCTTC. Residues: CASRSYTRQFF. The J gene is TRBJ2-1, the V gene TRBV6-5; no reliable D call. The germline V gene encodes CDR1 MNHEY and CDR2 SVGAGI. Trimming left V 6 bases short and J 12 bases short, with 12 bases between. The CDR3 extends over 11 amino acids.

The CDR3 is CASSLTRGPVSYNEQFF. The CDR3 coding sequence is TGTGCCAGCAGCCTAACGCGGGGGCCAGTATCCTACAATGAGCAGTTCTTC. The chain carries TRBV7-8 and TRBJ2-1; the D gene is possibly TRBD2 (7 bases). Trimming removed 5 bases from V and 1 base from J, with 18 bases in between. This CDR3 comprises 17 residues. Per the germline V gene, CDR1 is SGHVS and CDR2 is FQNEAQ.

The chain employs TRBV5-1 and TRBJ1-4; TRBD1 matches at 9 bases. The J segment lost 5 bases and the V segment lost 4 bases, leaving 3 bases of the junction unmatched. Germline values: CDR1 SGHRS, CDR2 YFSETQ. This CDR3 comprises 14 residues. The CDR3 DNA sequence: TGCGCCAGCAGCCCCGGGACAGGGAATGAAAAACTGTTTTTT. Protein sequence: CASSPGTGNEKLFF.

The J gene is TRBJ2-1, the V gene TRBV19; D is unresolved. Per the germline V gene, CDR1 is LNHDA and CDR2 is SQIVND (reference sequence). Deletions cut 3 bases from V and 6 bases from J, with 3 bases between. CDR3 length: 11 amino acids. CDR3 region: CASSILNEQFF. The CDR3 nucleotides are TGTGCCAGTAGTATCCTCAATGAGCAGTTCTTC.

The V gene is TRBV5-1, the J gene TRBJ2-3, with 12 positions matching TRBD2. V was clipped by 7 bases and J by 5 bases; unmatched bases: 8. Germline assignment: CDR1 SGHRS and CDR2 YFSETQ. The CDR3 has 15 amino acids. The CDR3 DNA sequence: TGCGCCAGCGGAAGACTAGCGGGAGTTAGAGATACGCAGTATTTT. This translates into CASGRLAGVRDTQYF.

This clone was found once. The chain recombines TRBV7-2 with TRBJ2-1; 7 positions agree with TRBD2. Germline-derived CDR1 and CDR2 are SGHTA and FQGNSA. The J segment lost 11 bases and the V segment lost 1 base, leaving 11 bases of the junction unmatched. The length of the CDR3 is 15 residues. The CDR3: CASSLEASGVRKQFF. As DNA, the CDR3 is TGTGCCAGCAGCTTAGAGGCTAGCGGTGTGAGGAAGCAGTTCTTC.

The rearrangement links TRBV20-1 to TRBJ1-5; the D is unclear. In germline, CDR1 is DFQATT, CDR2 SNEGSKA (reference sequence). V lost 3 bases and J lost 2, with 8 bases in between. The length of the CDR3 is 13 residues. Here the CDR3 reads CSASDQGNQPQHF. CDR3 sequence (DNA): TGCAGTGCTAGTGACCAGGGCAATCAGCCCCAGCATTTT.

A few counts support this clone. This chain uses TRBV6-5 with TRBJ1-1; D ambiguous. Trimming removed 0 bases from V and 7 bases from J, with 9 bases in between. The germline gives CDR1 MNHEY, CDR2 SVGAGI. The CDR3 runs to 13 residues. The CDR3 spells CASSYSSSGEAFF. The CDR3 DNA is TGTGCCAGCAGTTACTCAAGTTCAGGTGAAGCTTTCTTT.

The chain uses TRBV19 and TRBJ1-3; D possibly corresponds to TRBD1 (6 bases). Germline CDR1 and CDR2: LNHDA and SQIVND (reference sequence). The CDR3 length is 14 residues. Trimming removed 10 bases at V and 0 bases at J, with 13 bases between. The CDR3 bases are TGTGCCACCCAATTACAGGGCTCTGGAAACACCATATATTTT. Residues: CATQLQGSGNTIYF. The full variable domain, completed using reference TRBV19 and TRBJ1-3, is DGGITQSPKYLFRKEGQNVTLSCEQNLNHDAMYWYRQDPGQGLRLIYYSQIVNDFQKGDIAEGYSVSREKKESFPLTVTSAQKNPTAFYLCATQLQGSGNTIYFGEGSWLTVV.

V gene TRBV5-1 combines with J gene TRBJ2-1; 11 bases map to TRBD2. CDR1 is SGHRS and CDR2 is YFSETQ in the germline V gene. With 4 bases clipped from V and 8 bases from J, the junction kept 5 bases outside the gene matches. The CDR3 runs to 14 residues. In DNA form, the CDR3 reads TGCGCCAGCAGCGGCCTAGCGGGAGGCGATGAGCAGTTCTTC. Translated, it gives CASSGLAGGDEQFF. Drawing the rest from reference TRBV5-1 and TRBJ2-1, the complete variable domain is KAGVTQTPRYLIKTRGQQVTLSCSPISGHRSVSWYQQTPGQGLQFLFEYFSETQRNKGNFPGRFSGRQFSNSRSEMNVSTLELGDSALYLCASSGLAGGDEQFFGPGTRLTVL.

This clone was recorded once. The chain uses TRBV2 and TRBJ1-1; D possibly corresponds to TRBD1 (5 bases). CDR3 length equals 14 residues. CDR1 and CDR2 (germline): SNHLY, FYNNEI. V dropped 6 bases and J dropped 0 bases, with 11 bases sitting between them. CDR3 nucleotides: TGTGCCAGCAGCATGGGGGGGATGAACACTGAAGCTTTCTTT. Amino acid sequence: CASSMGGMNTEAFF.